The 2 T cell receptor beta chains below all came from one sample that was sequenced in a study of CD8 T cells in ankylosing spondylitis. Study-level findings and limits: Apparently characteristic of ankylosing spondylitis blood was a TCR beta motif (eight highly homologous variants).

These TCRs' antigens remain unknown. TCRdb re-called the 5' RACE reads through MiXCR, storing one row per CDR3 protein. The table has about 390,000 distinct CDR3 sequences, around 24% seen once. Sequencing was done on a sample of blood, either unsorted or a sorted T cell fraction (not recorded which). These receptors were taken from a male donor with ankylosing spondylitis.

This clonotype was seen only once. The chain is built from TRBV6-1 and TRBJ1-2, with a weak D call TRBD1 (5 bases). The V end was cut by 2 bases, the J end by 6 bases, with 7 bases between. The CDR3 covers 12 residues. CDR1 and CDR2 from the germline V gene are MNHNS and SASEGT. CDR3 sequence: CASSEQGDGYTF. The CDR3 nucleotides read TGTGCCAGCAGTGAACAGGGAGATGGCTACACCTTC.

The DNA for the CDR3 is TGCAGTGCTAGAGATCTGGGGACTAGCGCCCGACGAGAGACCCAGTACTTC. It codes for CSARDLGTSARRETQYF. The chain links TRBV20-1 to TRBJ2-5, with 10 bases aligning to TRBD2. Germline trimming cut 0 bases from V and 4 bases from J; bases unmatched to any gene: 11. Germline values: CDR1 DFQATT, CDR2 SNEGSKA (reference sequence). This CDR3 has 17 amino acids.